One T cell receptor beta chain is described in this entry. J lost 5 bases, V lost 4 bases, and 7 bases had no gene match. Germline CDR1 and CDR2: MNHEY and SVGAGI. There are 15 residues in the CDR3. This entry comes from a study of shared clonotypes between healthy human individuals. The investigators split CD4+ cells into a CD45RA+ naive subset and a CD45RA-negative memory subset. TCRdb keeps only in-frame clones here, not all; method: immunoSEQ multiplex PCR. This table holds 2.5 million or so clones, 90% to 95% found once. V is TRBV6-5 and J is TRBJ2-7, with 11 bases matching TRBD2. This clonotype originated in a man between 18 and 29 years old in good health. Sequencing input: naive CD4+ T cells sorted from blood. The subset: CD45RA+ positively selected. This CDR3 reads CASSLAGGHGNEQYF. CDR3 in DNA: TGTGCCAGCAGTTTAGCGGGAGGGCACGGTAACGAGCAGTACTTC.